This is a list of T cell receptor beta chains from one sample in a study of PD-1 blockade in classical Hodgkin lymphoma. This table comes from immunoSEQ multiplex PCR, and its TCRdb copy is limited to in-frame clones, with some not included. The table includes around 7,900 clones, 70% to 80% detected once. Sequenced material: peripheral blood mononuclear cells (PBMCs), taken before the fourth cycle of nivolumab. The receptors come from a human donor with classical Hodgkin lymphoma. CDR3s include the opening cysteine and the closing phenylalanine or tryptophan. Fields, in order: V gene, clone size, J gene, D gene, CDR3 protein, CDR3 DNA. A D gene is named only where the DNA matches it firmly. Expanded clones get a size class; other rows say once, few or many, or leave the size out.

TRBV5-8	-	TRBJ1-2	-	CASSGRQVTYGYTF	TGTGCCAGCAGCGGAAGACAGGTGACCTATGGCTACACCTTC
TRBV5-5	-	TRBJ2-7	-	CASSQGRTYEQYF	TGTGCCAGCAGCCAAGGTCGAACCTACGAGCAGTACTTC
TRBV27	-	TRBJ2-1	TRBD2	CASSLFSGEVRNEQFF	TGTGCCAGCAGTTTATTTAGCGGGGAGGTCAGGAATGAGCAGTTCTTC
TRBV21-1	-	TRBJ2-7	-	CASTSPVGRASKGYEQYF	TGTGCCAGCACCTCCCCCGTCGGGAGGGCCTCTAAGGGCTACGAGCAGTACTTC
TRBV27	-	TRBJ2-1	-	CASSLEGNEQFF	TGTGCCAGCAGTTTGGAGGGGAATGAGCAGTTCTTC
TRBV2	-	TRBJ1-2	TRBD1	CARQEGASYGYTF	TGTGCCCGTCAGGAGGGGGCAAGCTATGGCTACACCTTC
TRBV19	-	TRBJ1-5	TRBD1	CASRGTGIGNQPQHF	TGTGCCAGTAGGGGGACAGGGATTGGAAATCAGCCCCAGCATTTT
TRBV7-9	-	TRBJ2-6	-	CASSPPLRQGLSGANVLTF	TGTGCCAGCAGCCCCCCCCTGCGGCAGGGCCTGTCAGGGGCCAACGTCCTGACTTTC
TRBV7-9	-	TRBJ2-7	TRBD2	CASSLETSGGAPSREQYF	TGTGCCAGCAGCTTAGAGACTAGCGGGGGGGCCCCGTCTCGCGAGCAGTACTTC
TRBV5-6	-	TRBJ2-7	TRBD1	CASSLYVGTGNEQYF	TGTGCCAGCAGCTTGTATGTGGGGACAGGGAACGAGCAGTACTTC
TRBV19	-	TRBJ1-5	-	CASSIRGGDQPQHF	TGTGCCAGTAGTATTCGGGGAGGAGACCAGCCCCAGCATTTT
TRBV19	-	TRBJ2-7	-	CASSMGGAGPNEQYF	TGTGCCAGTAGTATGGGGGGGGCAGGGCCAAACGAGCAGTACTTC
TRBV7-9	medium-sized	TRBJ1-4	-	CASSLGRGNEKLFF	TGTGCCAGCAGCTTAGGGAGGGGCAATGAAAAACTGTTTTTT
TRBV6-5	-	TRBJ2-1	-	CASRQRQDYNEQFF	TGTGCCAGCAGACAGCGACAGGACTACAATGAGCAGTTCTTC
TRBV28	once	TRBJ2-7	-	CASSSVTSYEQYF	TGTGCCAGCAGTTCGGTTACGTCCTACGAGCAGTACTTC
TRBV29-1	-	TRBJ1-2	-	CSVEEAHGYTF	TGCAGCGTTGAAGAAGCCCATGGCTACACCTTC
TRBV5-6	few	TRBJ1-2	TRBD1	CASSWGTAFTF	TGTGCCAGCAGCTGGGGGACAGCCTTCACCTTC
TRBV6-4	-	TRBJ1-1	TRBD1	CASSEGQGAEAFF	TGTGCCAGCAGTGAGGGACAGGGTGCTGAAGCTTTCTTT
TRBV27	once	TRBJ2-2	-	CASSVWLNTGELFF	TGTGCCAGCAGTGTCTGGCTGAACACCGGGGAGCTGTTTTTT
TRBV5-1	-	TRBJ2-5	-	CASSLGTIKETQYF	TGCGCCAGCAGCTTGGGGACTATAAAGGAGACCCAGTACTTC
TRBV4-2	-	TRBJ1-5	TRBD1	CASSQDTGGRQPQHF	TGTGCCAGCAGCCAAGATACAGGGGGCCGACAGCCCCAGCATTTT
TRBV5-1	-	TRBJ1-3	TRBD1	CASSTTPGGPSGNTIYF	TGCGCCAGCAGCACGACGCCAGGGGGCCCCTCTGGAAACACCATATATTTT
TRBV11-2	-	TRBJ2-3	TRBD2	CASSLGRAGGYTDTQYF	TGTGCCAGCAGCTTAGGGCGAGCGGGAGGATACACAGATACGCAGTATTTT
TRBV5-4	-	TRBJ2-4	-	CASSFLSLSGEGKNIQYF	TGTGCCAGCAGCTTTTTAAGTTTGTCGGGGGAAGGCAAAAACATTCAGTACTTC
TRBV4-1	-	TRBJ1-6	-	CASSQDEVFLHF	TGCGCCAGCAGCCAAGATGAAGTTTTCCTCCACTTT
TRBV28	-	TRBJ2-3	-	CASRPRTNTDTQYF	TGTGCCAGCAGACCTCGGACTAACACAGATACGCAGTATTTT
TRBV18	-	TRBJ2-3	TRBD1	CASSPTRQGGDTQYF	TGTGCCAGCTCACCCACCAGACAGGGCGGAGATACGCAGTATTTT
TRBV5-4	-	TRBJ2-3	-	CASTSRGTDTQYF	TGTGCCAGCACCTCGAGGGGCACAGATACGCAGTATTTT
TRBV15	-	TRBJ2-5	-	CATSRDITEETQYF	TGTGCCACCAGCAGAGATATTACAGAAGAGACCCAGTACTTC
TRBV10-1	few	TRBJ2-7	-	CASSGRTGGTSGPYEQYF	TGCGCCAGCAGTGGAAGGACAGGGGGGACTAGCGGACCTTACGAGCAGTACTTC
TRBV4-3	few	TRBJ1-5	-	CASSQDLGGAINQPQHF	TGCGCCAGCAGCCAAGATCTAGGGGGGGCCATCAATCAGCCCCAGCATTTT
TRBV7-2	-	TRBJ2-1	-	CASSLRPNNEQFF	TGTGCCAGCAGCCTGAGACCGAACAATGAGCAGTTCTTC
TRBV4-2	-	TRBJ2-7	-	CASSQDAAGLIYF	TGTGCCAGCAGCCAAGATGCGGCAGGGCTCATATACTTC